The source of this T cell receptor (beta chain) is a study of T cell repertoires in cytomegalovirus infection. At the level of the study: Indications came from public TCR beta signatures; they pointed to CMV infection and to a matching HLA type.

In its sample, this clonotype was seen once. Its antigen is unknown. V was pared by 5 bases and J by 6 bases, with 10 bases between. This CDR3 has 13 amino acids. General study findings and limits: Summed frequency of public TCR beta families distinguished CMV carriers with the relevant HLA. CMV-specific TCR beta clonotypes restricted by HLA-C were the ones dominating the ex vivo response.

MiXCR, run by TCRdb on the reads, gives a single entry per CDR3 protein. The sample records approximately 470,000 distinct CDR3 sequences, 40% to 50% being singletons. This chain connects TRBV12-3 or TRBV12-4 to TRBJ2-2; D gene unclear. The material sequenced was cultured PBMCs, taken from culture after CMV antigen stimulation. The receptor's source is a human donor in good health (CMV status not recorded). Some clones in this sample may be carry-over from other donors' samples. The CDR3 DNA sequence: TGTGCCAGCAGTGTCTCGGGTGCCGGGGAGCTGTTTTTT. Translated: CASSVSGAGELFF.